These T cell receptor beta chains were read from a single sample in a study of blood T cells in healthy people across ages. Each CDR3 protein gets one entry after TCRdb re-called the 5' RACE reads with MiXCR. The table records roughly 1.7 million distinct CDR3 sequences, about 35% of them present only once. Sequencing was done on a sample of blood. These TCRs come from a woman aged 30 to 39 in good health. Each CDR3 is given with its conserved first and last residue. Fields, in order: V gene, D gene, J gene, CDR3 protein. A D gene is named only where the DNA matches it firmly.

TRBV20-1	TRBD2	TRBJ2-3	CSARPNIASGSLTDTQYF
TRBV6-1	TRBD2	TRBJ2-1	CASSATWEGTQFF
TRBV5-1	NA	NA	CTSSLMAGAPEQYF
TRBV20-1	TRBD1	TRBJ1-1	CSPYHLTGGWTEAFF
TRBV28	NA	NA	CASSPGTKYEQYF
TRBV7-3	TRBD1	TRBJ2-1	CASSFGTGFYNEQFF
TRBV7-2	NA	TRBJ1-5	CASSSIRYQPQHF
TRBV6-5	NA	TRBJ2-1	CASSYSKSSSYNEQFF
TRBV7-3	NA	TRBJ2-3	CASSLFGGHTDTQYF
TRBV7-6	TRBD1	TRBJ1-5	CASSPSTGTDQPQHF
TRBV4-1	NA	TRBJ1-6	CASSQGGRYDSPLHF
TRBV11-1	NA	TRBJ2-1	CASSATASSYNEQFF
TRBV20-1	TRBD1	TRBJ2-3	CSAPAHGQGTDTQYF
TRBV18	TRBD2	TRBJ2-6	CASSPDPAGVGANVLTF
TRBV20-1	TRBD2	TRBJ2-3	CSARVSGGNTDTQYF
TRBV6-1	TRBD1	TRBJ1-3	CASSGQGAIGNTIYF
TRBV10-3	NA	TRBJ2-7	CAISEGGVVITGEQYF
TRBV7-2	NA	TRBJ2-7	CASSLHSRPTYEQYF
TRBV2	TRBD1	TRBJ1-5	CASKGRGRSGNQPQHF
TRBV15	TRBD2	TRBJ2-7	CATSRGGVSSGFSYEQYF
TRBV20-1	TRBD2	TRBJ2-5	CSASSASGVQETQYF
TRBV4-1	TRBD2	TRBJ2-1	CDSSQGGGLAGAYNEQFF
TRBV7-9	TRBD2	TRBJ2-1	CASSERALAVYNEQFF
TRBV12-3/TRBV12-4	TRBD1	TRBJ2-1	CASSLEGQVHEQFF
TRBV4-1	NA	TRBJ1-2	CASSQVLEYGYTF
TRBV28	NA	TRBJ1-2	CASSLLEASYGYTF
TRBV6-1	TRBD2	TRBJ2-1	CASSTPGLAGGPVNEQFF
TRBV6-1	NA	TRBJ2-5	CASSEMIRGRETQYF
TRBV9	TRBD1	TRBJ2-1	CASSVGSGTGFLSSYNEQFF
TRBV6-6	NA	TRBJ1-1	CASSYLGGTEAFF
TRBV6-1	NA	TRBJ1-2	CASSRDLGYGYTF
TRBV7-8	TRBD2	TRBJ2-3	CASSSGGPSDTQYF
TRBV29-1	TRBD1	TRBJ1-6	CSATGQGPYNSPLHF
TRBV20-1	TRBD2	TRBJ2-3	CSRVGGTSSTDTQYF
TRBV21-1	NA	NA	CASSREAGAETQYF
TRBV12-3/TRBV12-4	NA	TRBJ1-1	CASSLAGTGAFF
TRBV27	TRBD1	TRBJ2-4	CASSPGQGFGAKNIQYF
TRBV3-1	TRBD1	TRBJ2-5	CASSLRGRGRETQYF
TRBV5-1	NA	TRBJ1-1	CASNRGETIMNTEAFF
TRBV12-3/TRBV12-4	NA	TRBJ2-3	CASSTSEIGTDTQYF
TRBV12-3/TRBV12-4	NA	TRBJ1-2	CASSFVSAYGYTF
TRBV4-1	NA	TRBJ2-5	CASSQAPGEWVEQYF
TRBV7-8	TRBD2	TRBJ2-3	CASSHAGGSTDTQYF
TRBV9	TRBD1	TRBJ2-2	CASSADRVNTGELFF
TRBV5-1	NA	TRBJ2-5	CASSPGVRSQYF
TRBV20-1	TRBD2	TRBJ2-3	CSANPQLAGVLSDTQYF
TRBV7-9	NA	TRBJ1-1	CASQMNTEAFF
TRBV9	NA	TRBJ1-4	CASSPSGQRNEKLFF
TRBV28	TRBD2	TRBJ2-2	CASSLGRVSTGELFF
TRBV20-1	TRBD1	TRBJ2-1	CSAGTGQASSYNEQFF
TRBV24-1	NA	TRBJ1-2	CATSDTPGSGYTF
TRBV6-2/TRBV6-3	NA	TRBJ2-1	CASSYLPGRRNNEQFF